The 10 T cell receptor beta chains below were found in one sample sequenced in a study of beta chain features in type 1 diabetes. Study-level points and caveats: Moderate but significant shortening of TCRB CDR3s was recorded in all four CD4+ subsets from Type 1 diabetes patients.

Which antigens these TCRs recognize remains unknown. Expressed TCRB transcripts were sequenced after all isolated RNA was converted to cDNA. Using immunoSEQ multiplex PCR, the repertoire was profiled, and TCRdb retains in-frame clones only, with some absent. The data contain 150,000 or so clones, 7.5% to 9.5% of them singletons. Sequencing input: central memory CD4+ T cells from blood. The receptors stem from a young woman with type 1 diabetes.

The V and J genes are TRBV29-1 and TRBJ2-2, with a possible D match to TRBD1 (5 bases). V gave up 5 bases and J gave up 1 base, with 11 bases separating them. Germline CDR1 reads SQVTM; CDR2 reads ANQGSEA. This CDR3 region has 14 residues. The CDR3 bases are TGCAGCGTTCGGTCAGGGCTGAACACCGGGGAGCTGTTTTTT. Amino acids: CSVRSGLNTGELFF.

V gene TRBV6-5 combines with J gene TRBJ1-1, with a weak D call TRBD1 (6 bases). The CDR3 is made up of 13 amino acids. V lost 8 bases, J lost 5 bases, and 15 bases lay in between. Per germline, CDR1 MNHEY and CDR2 SVGAGI. Written as DNA, the CDR3 is TGTGCCAGCGGGGGGGCGTATGGGACTGAAGCTTTCTTT. Protein product: CASGGAYGTEAFF.

V gene TRBV4-3 combines with J gene TRBJ2-7; 7 positions match TRBD2. The J segment lost 5 bases and the V segment lost 0 bases, leaving 16 bases of the junction unmatched. The CDR3 runs to 18 residues. Looked up from germline, CDR1 is LGHNA and CDR2 is YSLEER. CDR3 DNA: TGCGCCAGCAGCCAAGAGGGTTTGAGCGGGAATGGGTTTGACGAGCAGTACTTC. It specifies CASSQEGLSGNGFDEQYF.

This clone was picked up a small number of times. This chain links TRBV4-3 with TRBJ2-5; 7 bases match TRBD1. The length of the CDR3 is 17 residues. The V and J ends lost 0 bases and 5 bases, in that order; junction bases with no gene match: 12. CDR1 and CDR2 (germline): LGHNA, YSLEER. The CDR3 DNA reads as TGCGCCAGCAGCCAAGATCGGGTCAGACAGGGCAGGGAGACCCAGTACTTC. As protein: CASSQDRVRQGRETQYF.

This clone was counted only a few times. The V and J genes are TRBV18 and TRBJ1-5; the D gene is possibly TRBD1 (5 bases). The germline V and J ends were trimmed by 3 bases and 5 bases, with 14 bases remaining between them. Per the germline V gene, CDR1 is KGHSH and CDR2 is LQKENI. This CDR3 spans 15 amino acids. This chain's CDR3 is CASSPQGNYHQPQHF. The CDR3 DNA reads TGTGCCAGCTCACCTCAGGGAAACTATCATCAGCCCCAGCATTTT.

The V gene is TRBV7-8, the J gene TRBJ1-5; 9 nucleotides align to TRBD1. CDR1 SGHVS and CDR2 FQNEAQ come from the germline V gene. V was clipped by 2 bases and J by 7 bases; unmatched bases: 6. This CDR3 comprises 15 residues. DNA for the CDR3: TGTGCCAGCAGCTTACGGGGACAGGGAGGGCAGCCCCAGCATTTT. Protein sequence: CASSLRGQGGQPQHF.

The chain links TRBV14 to TRBJ1-1; D unresolved. Trimming took off 2 bases at V and 7 bases at J, with 11 bases between the two ends. Germline assignment: CDR1 SGHDN and CDR2 FVKESK. This CDR3 has 13 amino acids. The CDR3 here is CASSQKYGVEAFF. Written as DNA, the CDR3 is TGTGCCAGCAGCCAAAAATACGGGGTTGAAGCTTTCTTT.

J is TRBJ1-1 and V is TRBV4-3; D possibly corresponds to TRBD1 (6 bases). This CDR3 is built from 11 residues. V was clipped by 3 bases and J by 9 bases, with 8 bases between them. Germline V gives CDR1 LGHNA, CDR2 YSLEER. The CDR3 loop reads CASSQGGQAFF. CDR3 sequence (DNA): TGCGCCAGCAGCCAGGGGGGGCAAGCTTTCTTT.

This chain's CDR3 is CASSQVTGFEPQHF. Here the CDR3 DNA reads TGCGCCAGCAGCCAAGTGACAGGGTTCGAGCCCCAGCATTTT. The chain links TRBV4-1 to TRBJ1-5, with 7 positions matching TRBD1. V trimming: 1 base; J trimming: 8 bases; junction bases outside the gene matches: 5. This CDR3 is built from 14 residues. Germline CDR1 MGHRA, CDR2 YSYEKL.

This clone was found a few times. The chain uses TRBV18 and TRBJ1-4; 8 positions match TRBD1. The ends lost 3 bases at V and 3 bases at J; junction bases unmatched: 0. Germline V gene lookup returns CDR1 KGHSH and CDR2 LQKENI. The CDR3 is 14 residues long. CDR3 coding DNA: TGTGCCAGCTCACCGGGACAGGCTAATGAAAAACTGTTTTTT. It is translated as CASSPGQANEKLFF.